This TCR beta chain came from a study of T cell changes during pregnancy in multiple sclerosis. This CDR3 has 15 amino acids. Per the germline V gene, CDR1 is MNHNY and CDR2 is SVGAGI (reference sequence). V gave up 2 bases and J gave up 5 bases, with 16 bases separating them. Method: immunoSEQ multiplex PCR; TCRdb's copy keeps in-frame clones and lacks some. The sample has some 39,000 clones; roughly 88% are singletons. This chain uses TRBV6-6 with TRBJ2-7, with D maybe TRBD1 (5 bases). The clonotype was recovered from a female donor with multiple sclerosis, enrolled in a pregnancy study. The starting material was CD8+ T cells from peripheral blood mononuclear cells, obtained in the first trimester of pregnancy. The DNA of the CDR3 is TGTGCCAGCAGTTACACGTACCAGGGCCAGCACGAGCAGTACTTC. It is translated as CASSYTYQGQHEQYF.